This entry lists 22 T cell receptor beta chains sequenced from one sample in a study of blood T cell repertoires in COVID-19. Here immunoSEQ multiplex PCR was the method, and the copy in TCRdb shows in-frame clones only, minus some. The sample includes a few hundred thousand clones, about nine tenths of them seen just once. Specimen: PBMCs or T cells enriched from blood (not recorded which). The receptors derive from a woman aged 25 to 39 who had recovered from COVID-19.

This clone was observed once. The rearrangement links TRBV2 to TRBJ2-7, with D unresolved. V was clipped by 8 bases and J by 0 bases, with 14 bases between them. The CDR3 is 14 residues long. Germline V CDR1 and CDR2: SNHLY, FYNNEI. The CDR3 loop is CASFRQPSSYEQYF. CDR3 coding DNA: TGTGCCAGCTTCAGGCAGCCTTCCTCCTACGAGCAGTACTTC.

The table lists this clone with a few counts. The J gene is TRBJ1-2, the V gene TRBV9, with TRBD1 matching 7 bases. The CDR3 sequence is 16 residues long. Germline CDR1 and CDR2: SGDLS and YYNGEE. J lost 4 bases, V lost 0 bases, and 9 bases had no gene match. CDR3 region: CASSVALNRGSYGYTF. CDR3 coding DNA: TGTGCCAGCAGCGTAGCTCTGAACAGGGGAAGCTATGGCTACACCTTC.

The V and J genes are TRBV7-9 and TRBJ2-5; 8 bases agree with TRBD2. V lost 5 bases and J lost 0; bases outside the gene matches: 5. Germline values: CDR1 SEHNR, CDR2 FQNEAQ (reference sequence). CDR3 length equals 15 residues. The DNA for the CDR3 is TGTGCCAGCAGCCCGGGGGGGGGTGACCAAGAGACCCAGTACTTC. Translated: CASSPGGGDQETQYF.

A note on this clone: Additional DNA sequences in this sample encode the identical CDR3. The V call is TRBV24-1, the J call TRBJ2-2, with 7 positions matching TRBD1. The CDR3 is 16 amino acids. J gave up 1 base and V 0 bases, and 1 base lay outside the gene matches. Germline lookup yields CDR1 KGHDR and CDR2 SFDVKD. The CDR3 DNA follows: TGTGCCACCAGTGATTTGCGACAGGGGAACACCGGGGAGCTGTTTTTT. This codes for CATSDLRQGNTGELFF.

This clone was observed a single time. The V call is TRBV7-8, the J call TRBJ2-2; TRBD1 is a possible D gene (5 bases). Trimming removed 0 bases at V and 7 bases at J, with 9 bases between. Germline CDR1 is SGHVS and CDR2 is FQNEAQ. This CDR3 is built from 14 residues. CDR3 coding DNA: TGTGCCAGCAGCTTAGCAGGGGCAGGCGGGGAGCTGTTTTTT. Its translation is CASSLAGAGGELFF.

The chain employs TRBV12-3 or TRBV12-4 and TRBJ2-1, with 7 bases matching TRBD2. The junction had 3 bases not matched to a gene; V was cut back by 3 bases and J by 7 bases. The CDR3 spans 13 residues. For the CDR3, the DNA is TGTGCCAGCAGTTTTCTAGCGGAAAATGAGCAGTTCTTC. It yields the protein CASSFLAENEQFF.

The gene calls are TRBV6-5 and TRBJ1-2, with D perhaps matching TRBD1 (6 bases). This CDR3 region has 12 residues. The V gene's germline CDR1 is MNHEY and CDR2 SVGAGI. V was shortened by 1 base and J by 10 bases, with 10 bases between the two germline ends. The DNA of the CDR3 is TGTGCCAGCAGTTACTTGGGGGGGCACTACACCTTC. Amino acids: CASSYLGGHYTF.

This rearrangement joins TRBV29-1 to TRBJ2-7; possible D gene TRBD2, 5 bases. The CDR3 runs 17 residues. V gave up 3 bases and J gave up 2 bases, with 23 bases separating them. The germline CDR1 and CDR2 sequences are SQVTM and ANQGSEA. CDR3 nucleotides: TGCAGCGTTGAGCTATCGGTGGTGAGCGGACTTACCTACGAGCAGTACTTC. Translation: CSVELSVVSGLTYEQYF.

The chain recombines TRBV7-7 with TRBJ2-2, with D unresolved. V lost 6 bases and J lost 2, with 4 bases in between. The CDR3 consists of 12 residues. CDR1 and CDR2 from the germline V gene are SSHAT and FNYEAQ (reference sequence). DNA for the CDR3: TGTGCCAGCAGGAGCAACACCGGGGAGCTGTTTTTT. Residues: CASRSNTGELFF.

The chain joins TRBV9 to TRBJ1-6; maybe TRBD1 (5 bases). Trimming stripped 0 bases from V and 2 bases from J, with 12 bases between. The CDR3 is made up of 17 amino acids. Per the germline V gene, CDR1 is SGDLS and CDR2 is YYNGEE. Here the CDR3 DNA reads TGTGCCAGCAGCGTAGGTGCGGGGCCAGCCTATAATTCACCCCTCCACTTT. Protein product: CASSVGAGPAYNSPLHF.

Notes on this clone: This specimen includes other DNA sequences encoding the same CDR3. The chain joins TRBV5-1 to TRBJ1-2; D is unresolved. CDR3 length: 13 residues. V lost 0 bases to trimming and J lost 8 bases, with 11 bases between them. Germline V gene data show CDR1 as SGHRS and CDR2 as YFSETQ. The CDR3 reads CASSLEGVRGYTF. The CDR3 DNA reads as TGCGCCAGCAGCTTGGAGGGAGTACGGGGCTACACCTTC. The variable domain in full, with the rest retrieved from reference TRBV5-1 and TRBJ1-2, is KAGVTQTPRYLIKTRGQQVTLSCSPISGHRSVSWYQQTPGQGLQFLFEYFSETQRNKGNFPGRFSGRQFSNSRSEMNVSTLELGDSALYLCASSLEGVRGYTFGSGTRLTVV.

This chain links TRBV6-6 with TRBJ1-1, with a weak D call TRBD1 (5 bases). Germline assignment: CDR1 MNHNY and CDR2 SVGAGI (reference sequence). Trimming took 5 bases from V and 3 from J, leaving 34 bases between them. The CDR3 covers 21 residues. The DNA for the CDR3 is TGTGCCAGCAGTCGGGGCGGATCTTCTGCCCCAGGGATCAGGCGAGACACTGAAGCTTTCTTT. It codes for CASSRGGSSAPGIRRDTEAFF.

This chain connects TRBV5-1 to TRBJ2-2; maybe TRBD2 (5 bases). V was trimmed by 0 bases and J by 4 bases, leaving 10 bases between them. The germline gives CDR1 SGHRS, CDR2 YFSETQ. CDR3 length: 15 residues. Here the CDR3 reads CASSLVGGPTGELFF. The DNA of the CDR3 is TGCGCCAGCAGCTTGGTTGGAGGACCCACCGGGGAGCTGTTTTTT. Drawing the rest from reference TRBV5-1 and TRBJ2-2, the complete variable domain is KAGVTQTPRYLIKTRGQQVTLSCSPISGHRSVSWYQQTPGQGLQFLFEYFSETQRNKGNFPGRFSGRQFSNSRSEMNVSTLELGDSALYLCASSLVGGPTGELFFGEGSRLTVL.

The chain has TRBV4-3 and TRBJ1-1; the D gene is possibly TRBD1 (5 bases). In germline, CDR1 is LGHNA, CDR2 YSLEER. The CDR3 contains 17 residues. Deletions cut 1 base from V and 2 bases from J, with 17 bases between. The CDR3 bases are TGCGCCAGCAGCCAAGGGGCCCGGGGGAGACTAAACACTGAAGCTTTCTTT. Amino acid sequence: CASSQGARGRLNTEAFF.

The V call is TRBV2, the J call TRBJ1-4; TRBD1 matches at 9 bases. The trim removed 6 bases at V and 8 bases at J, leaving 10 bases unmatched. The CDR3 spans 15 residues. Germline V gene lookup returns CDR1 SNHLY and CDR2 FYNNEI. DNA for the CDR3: TGTGCCAGCAGGGGACAGGGAGGGGGAGGAGAAAAACTGTTTTTT. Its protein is CASRGQGGGGEKLFF.

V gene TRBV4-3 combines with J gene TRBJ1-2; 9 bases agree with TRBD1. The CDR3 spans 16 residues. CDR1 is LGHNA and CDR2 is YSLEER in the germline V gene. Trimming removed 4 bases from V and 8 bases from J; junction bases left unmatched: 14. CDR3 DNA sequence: TGCGCCAGCAGCCGGGACAGGGATCTAATTTTGGGAGGCTACACCTTC. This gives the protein CASSRDRDLILGGYTF.

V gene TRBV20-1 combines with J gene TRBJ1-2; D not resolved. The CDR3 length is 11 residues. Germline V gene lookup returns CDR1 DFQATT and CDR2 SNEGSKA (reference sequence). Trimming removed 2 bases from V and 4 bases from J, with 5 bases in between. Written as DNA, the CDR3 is TGCAGTGCTAGAACAGTCTATGGCTACACCTTC. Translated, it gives CSARTVYGYTF.

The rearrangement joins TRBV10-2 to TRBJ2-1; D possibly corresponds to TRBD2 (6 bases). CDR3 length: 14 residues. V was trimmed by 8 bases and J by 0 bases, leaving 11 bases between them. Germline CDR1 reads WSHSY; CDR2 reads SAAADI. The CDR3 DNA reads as TGCGCCAGCTTGGGCGGGGTCTCCTACAATGAGCAGTTCTTC. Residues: CASLGGVSYNEQFF.

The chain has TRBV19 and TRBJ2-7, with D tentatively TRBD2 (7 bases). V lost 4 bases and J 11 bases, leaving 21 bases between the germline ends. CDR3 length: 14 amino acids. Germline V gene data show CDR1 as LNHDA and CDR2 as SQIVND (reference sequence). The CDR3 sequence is CASSTASGQPLEYF. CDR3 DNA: TGTGCCAGTAGTACGGCTAGCGGACAGCCTCTCGAGTACTTC.

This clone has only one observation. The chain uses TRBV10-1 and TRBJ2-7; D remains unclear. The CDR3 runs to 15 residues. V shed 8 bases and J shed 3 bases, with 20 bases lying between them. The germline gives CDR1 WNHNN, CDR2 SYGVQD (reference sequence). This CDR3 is CASRRTDQDNYEQYF. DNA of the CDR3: TGCGCCAGCCGCCGAACAGACCAAGACAACTACGAGCAGTACTTC.

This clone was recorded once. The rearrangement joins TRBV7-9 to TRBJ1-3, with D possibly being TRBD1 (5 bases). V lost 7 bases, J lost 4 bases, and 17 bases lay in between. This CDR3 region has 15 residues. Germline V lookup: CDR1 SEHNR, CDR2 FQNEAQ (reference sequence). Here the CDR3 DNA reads TGTGCCAGCAAAGGGCAGGGAACCTCCGGAAACACCATATATTTT. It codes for CASKGQGTSGNTIYF.

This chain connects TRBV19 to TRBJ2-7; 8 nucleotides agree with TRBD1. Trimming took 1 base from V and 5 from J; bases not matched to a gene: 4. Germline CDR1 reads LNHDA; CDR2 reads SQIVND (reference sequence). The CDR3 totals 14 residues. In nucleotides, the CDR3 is TGTGCCAGTAGTATAGCACAGGGGGAACACGAGCAGTACTTC. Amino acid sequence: CASSIAQGEHEQYF.